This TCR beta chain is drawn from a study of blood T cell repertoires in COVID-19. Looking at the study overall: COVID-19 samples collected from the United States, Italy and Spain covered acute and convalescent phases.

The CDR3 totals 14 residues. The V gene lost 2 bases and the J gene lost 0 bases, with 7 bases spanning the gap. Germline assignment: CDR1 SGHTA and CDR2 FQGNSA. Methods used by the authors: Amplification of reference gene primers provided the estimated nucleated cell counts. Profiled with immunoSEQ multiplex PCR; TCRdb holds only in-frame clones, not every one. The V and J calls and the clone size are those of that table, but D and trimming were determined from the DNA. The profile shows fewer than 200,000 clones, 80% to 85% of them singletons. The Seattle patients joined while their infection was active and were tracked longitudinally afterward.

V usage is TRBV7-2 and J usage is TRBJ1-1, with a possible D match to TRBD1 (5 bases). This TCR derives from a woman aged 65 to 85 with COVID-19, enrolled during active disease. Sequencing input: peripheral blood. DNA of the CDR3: TGTGCCAGCAGCTTAATACAGGTGAACACTGAAGCTTTCTTT. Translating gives CASSLIQVNTEAFF.